This T cell receptor (beta chain) is from a study of CD8 T cells in Susac syndrome. General study results and limits: It was acknowledged in the study that its TCR sequencing and HLA analysis involved a relatively small number of individuals.

With respect to this clonotype: What it recognizes is unknown.

When the RNA was reverse transcribed, random hexamers were used with an input of about 0.5 to 1 ug. With immunoSEQ multiplex PCR, TCR beta CDR3 was amplified across 54 Vbeta and 13 Jbeta. Using its own MiXCR run on the immunoSEQ multiplex PCR reads, TCRdb lists one record per CDR3 protein. The top ten hold 0.11% of the sample, which has some 260,000 distinct CDR3 sequences, approximately 81% seen once. The CDR3 sequence is 17 residues long. Germline V gene lookup returns CDR1 LNHNV and CDR2 YYDKDF (reference sequence). V dropped 0 bases and J dropped 3 bases, with 18 bases sitting between them. TCR beta from blood CD8+ and CD4+ T cells was sequenced. The multiple sclerosis control group consisted of treatment-naive patients whose relapsing-remitting disease, which was either stable or active, fulfilled revised McDonald criteria.

The receptor comes from a human donor with multiple sclerosis. This rearrangement joins TRBV15 to TRBJ2-7, with TRBD2 as a possible D gene (5 bases). The sequenced sample was CD8+ T cells from PBMCs. This chain's CDR3 is CATSREDGSVESYEQYF. The DNA for the CDR3 is TGTGCCACCAGCAGAGAGGATGGGAGTGTCGAAAGCTACGAGCAGTACTTC.